These T cell receptor beta chains were read from a single sample in a study of OX40 agonist ivuxolimab in advanced cancers. Data came from immunoSEQ multiplex PCR; TCRdb stores just in-frame clones and leaves some out. The sample has around 72,000 clones; roughly nine tenths are singletons. The starting material was CD4+ or CD8+ T cells sorted from blood, obtained in a trial of the OX40 agonist ivuxolimab. Receptor source: an adult with an advanced solid tumor such as melanoma, head and neck, liver or kidney cancer. CDR3s include the opening cysteine and the closing phenylalanine or tryptophan. The order of the fields is J gene, V gene, clone size, D gene, CDR3 DNA, CDR3 protein. D genes are given only for firm matches. Clone size appears in some rows only: once, few, many, or a class for an expanded clone.

J gene: TRBJ2-6; V gene: TRBV28; clone size: NA; D gene: NA; CDR3 DNA: TGTGCCAGCAGTTCCGCCGCTGCAGGCGCCTCTGGGGCCAACGTCCTGACTTTC; CDR3 protein: CASSSAAAGASGANVLTF
J gene: TRBJ2-7; V gene: TRBV4-2; clone size: NA; D gene: TRBD2; CDR3 DNA: TGTGCCAGCAGCCAAGAGGGGGGACTAGCAGGTAAATACGAGCAGTACTTC; CDR3 protein: CASSQEGGLAGKYEQYF
J gene: TRBJ1-6; V gene: TRBV28; clone size: NA; D gene: TRBD1; CDR3 DNA: TGTGCCAGCAGCCCTGACGGACAGGGTAGAAATTCACCCCTCCACTTT; CDR3 protein: CASSPDGQGRNSPLHF
J gene: TRBJ2-3; V gene: TRBV4-3; clone size: NA; D gene: TRBD2; CDR3 DNA: TGCGCCAGCAGCCAAGATAGGGGCCTAGCGGGGATGGATACGCAGTATTTT; CDR3 protein: CASSQDRGLAGMDTQYF
J gene: TRBJ1-1; V gene: TRBV29-1; clone size: NA; D gene: NA; CDR3 DNA: TGCAGCGTTGAGGTTGAGGGACCGCCCTGGCGCTTCTTT; CDR3 protein: CSVEVEGPPWRFF
J gene: TRBJ2-3; V gene: TRBV20-1; clone size: NA; D gene: NA; CDR3 DNA: TGCAGTGGCCAGACAACAGATACGCAGTATTTT; CDR3 protein: CSGQTTDTQYF
J gene: TRBJ2-7; V gene: TRBV6-5; clone size: NA; D gene: NA; CDR3 DNA: TGTGCCAGCAGTCCGGGACCCGGCCCCTTCGGGCAGTACTTC; CDR3 protein: CASSPGPGPFGQYF
J gene: TRBJ1-6; V gene: TRBV27; clone size: NA; D gene: NA; CDR3 DNA: TGTGCCAGCAGTTTATCTTCCGGGTACGGGAATTCGCCCCTCCACTTT; CDR3 protein: CASSLSSGYGNSPLHF
J gene: TRBJ1-1; V gene: TRBV12-5; clone size: NA; D gene: NA; CDR3 DNA: TGTGCTAGTGGTTTGGTAATGCGATTCTGGCAGGGGTACACTGAAGCTTTCTTT; CDR3 protein: CASGLVMRFWQGYTEAFF
J gene: TRBJ2-1; V gene: TRBV18; clone size: NA; D gene: NA; CDR3 DNA: TGTGCCAGCTCACGGGGCGAGAATGTCGGAGCTTACTACAATGAGCAGTTCTTC; CDR3 protein: CASSRGENVGAYYNEQFF
J gene: TRBJ2-3; V gene: TRBV28; clone size: once; D gene: TRBD1; CDR3 DNA: TGTGCCAGCACCCTAGGGGCAGGGGGCGGCACAGATACGCAGTATTTT; CDR3 protein: CASTLGAGGGTDTQYF